Described below is a single T cell receptor beta chain sequence and its context. The CDR3 runs to 17 residues. Germline lookup yields CDR1 MNHEY and CDR2 SVGEGT. V was clipped by 2 bases and J by 5 bases; unmatched bases: 12. For the second PCR, which ran for roughly 7 to 11 cycles, a sample-barcoded 5' primer and a J-beta primer mix were used. With 12 random nucleotides, a template-switch adaptor tagged each individual cDNA molecule. TCRdb redid the calling of the 5' RACE reads with MiXCR, one entry per CDR3 protein. The sample has approximately 780,000 distinct CDR3 sequences; 20% to 30% are singletons. The sample is drawn from a study of blood T cells in healthy people across ages. These records were also assigned to another study, of T cells of mothers and their children. As that study records: It was found that thymic selection shapes TCR recombination output similarly in related and unrelated pairs.

This chain joins TRBV6-2 or TRBV6-3 and TRBJ2-3; 8 bases agree with TRBD2. The source is a boy aged 5 to 17 in good health. The source material was blood. DNA for the CDR3: TGTGCCAGCAGTTACACCGGACCCGACCGGGGGGGAGATACGCAGTATTTT. This codes for CASSYTGPDRGGDTQYF.